This TCR beta chain was identified during a study of TIL therapy for anti-PD-1-resistant metastatic lung cancer (dated by TCRdb to the early 2020s). Regarding the study in general: A median age of about 57 years (range about 38-85) and a median tumor PD-L1 proportion score of 6% were recorded among enrolled patients. Most of the cohort had lung adenocarcinoma, a handful of tumors were EGFR-mutant and two were ALK-rearranged, and half of the patients were current or former smokers. Across the cohort, whole-exome sequencing showed a median non-synonymous tumor mutation burden of more than 1.3 mutations per megabase. Clonotypes were tracked across tumor, expanded TIL product and serial blood samples by T cell receptor beta sequencing of tumor and peripheral blood. Overall results and qualifications from the work: Higher clonality and lower diversity were observed in expanded TIL cultures than in baseline intratumoral T cells (median clonality roughly 6% vs 31%, p < 0.0001). The study protocol defined all tumor marker inferences as exploratory. TIL culture showed high clonal turnover, with many enriched product clones undetected in the baseline tumor, suggesting clonal contraction rather than faithful expansion. The cohort was highly selected, including more treatment-naive, never-smoker and oncogene-addicted patients than is typical, which limits generalizability.

TCR beta CDR3 regions were amplified from genomic DNA by bias-controlled multiplex PCR with the immunoSEQ v3 hsTCRB kit. TCR libraries were sequenced on an Illumina NextSeq 500 to 2 million to 2.5 million read pairs for survey level or roughly 5-6.5 million for deep level. The paper's data handling went like this. V, D and J genes were assigned, non-productive sequences were removed, and clonality was reported by immunoSEQ Analyzer software. Repertoires were compared using productive Simpson clonality and Morisita overlap index of productive TRB rearrangements between infused TIL and blood. Here the immuneACCESS table is served through TCRdb, limited to in-frame sequences with V and J called. Missing clones are a known gap in these copies; in checked studies unresolved V genes cover under half, and the rest lacks a known reason. The V and J calls and clone size are taken from that table; D and trimming were inferred from the DNA. The sample table lists 6,200 or so clones, around 69% of them with a count of one. The top ten clones comprise 4.5% to 6% of the sample.

A note on this clone: Which antigen it targets is not known. Nothing much larger sits one base from this clone, and base qualities are not available.

This specimen's time point label, interpreted: pre-treatment sample, taken before nivolumab and TIL therapy. Excised metastases, mostly pleural nodules or supraclavicular lymph nodes, were used as baseline tumor samples and were taken from the same resection from which TIL were grown. Tumors were harvested before any PD-1/PD-L1 blockade; patients then received nivolumab, and those progressing received lymphodepletion, expanded TIL infusion and IL-2. Adults with stage 4 NSCLC were enrolled from October 2017 to early 2020 in a dual-center phase I trial. The samples were obtained from a phase I trial that was single-arm and open-label and tested tumor-infiltrating lymphocyte therapy combined with nivolumab in advanced non-small cell lung cancer. Portions of each resected tumor were snap-frozen in liquid nitrogen and were stored at -80 degrees C. Tumor regions of interest were chosen on H&E sections by laser-capture macrodissection, pulverized into roughly 14 mg aliquots, and extracted with Qiagen Allprep kits.

From cysteine to phenylalanine, the CDR3 is 13 amino acids long. The DNA shown is the 39-base CDR3, in frame from base 1. The junction shows trimming of 1 base on V and 6 bases on J, plus 9 bases between the germline ends. CDR1 and CDR2, per the germline V gene (reference sequence), are SSHAT and FNYEAQ. This TCR came from a person aged 30 to 80 with non-small cell lung cancer. The sequencing used tumor tissue, collected at baseline. The chain uses TRBV7-7 and TRBJ2-5; no D gene is confidently identified. CDR3 region: CASSLELGQTQYF. In nucleotide form, the sequence is TGTGCCAGCAGCTTAGAACTGGGTCAGACCCAGTACTTC.